This TCR beta chain was documented in a study of cytomegalovirus exposure and HLA in healthy donors. Across the study: Around 81% of around 390 genotyped donors fell in the Caucasian-associated ancestry cluster. Study-level results: The investigators catalogued some 160 TCR beta chains as cytomegalovirus-associated. Differences between HLA loci emerged in a later analysis of TCR association rates, with DRB1 most and HLA-C fewest. Follow-up analysis later connected one missense variant in DCLRE1C with trimming of TCR beta V- and J-genes.

PCR was performed using 60 Vbeta and 13 Jbeta primers. Clones were read by immunoSEQ multiplex PCR, and TCRdb kept only the in-frame ones, dropping some. The sample has more than 150,000 clones; more than 75% are singletons. A word on this clone: The antigen remains unidentified.

V lost 1 base to trimming and J lost 3 bases, with 10 bases between them. Germline CDR1 reads MGHRA; CDR2 reads YSYEKL. The CDR3 sequence is 14 residues long. The sequenced sample consisted of PBMCs. The clonotype comes from a woman younger than 35 in good health and CMV-seronegative. The rearrangement joins TRBV4-1 to TRBJ2-7, with unresolved D. CDR3 amino acids: CASSQVYSYYEQYF. DNA for the CDR3: TGCGCCAGCAGCCAAGTTTACAGCTACTACGAGCAGTACTTC.